This T cell receptor (beta chain) was obtained from a study of blood T cells in healthy people across ages. Study as a whole: When template switching was applied, about one barcoded beta molecule was captured per two T cells.

CDR3 length equals 16 residues. V shed 2 bases and J 7 bases; nucleotides not matched to a gene: 8. For the second PCR, which ran for roughly 7 to 11 cycles, a sample-barcoded 5' primer and a J-beta primer mix were used. All cDNA molecules were each tagged by a template-switch adaptor with 12 random nucleotides. TCRdb processed the 5' RACE reads anew with MiXCR; each CDR3 protein has one entry. The table includes roughly 700,000 distinct CDR3 sequences, approximately 49% detected once. This clonotype was sampled from a woman aged 55-75 years in good health. Sequences were obtained from blood. V usage is TRBV12-3 or TRBV12-4 and J usage is TRBJ1-5; 10 positions agree with TRBD1. The CDR3 reads CASSLRLGDRGQPQHF. CDR3 DNA sequence: TGTGCCAGCAGTTTAAGATTAGGGGACAGGGGCCAGCCCCAGCATTTT.